This TCR beta chain is drawn from a study of immune cell composition in non-small cell lung cancer. Using immunoSEQ multiplex PCR, the repertoire was profiled, and TCRdb retains in-frame clones only, with some absent. The data hold around 6,500 clones, with 67% observed a single time. Normal lung was sampled as far from the tumour as possible, at least 3 cm. Sequences were obtained from non-adjacent lung tissue. This sequence was found in a human donor with non-small cell lung cancer.

The CDR3 DNA reads TGTGCCAGCAGCCAAGTAGCTGATGAAAAACTGTTTTTT. This translates into CASSQVADEKLFF. The chain recombines TRBV4-2 with TRBJ1-4; D call uncertain. From germline, CDR1 is LGHNA and CDR2 YNFKEQ. Trimming shortened V by 1 base and J by 6 bases, and 6 bases separated the two germline ends. This CDR3 spans 13 amino acids.